This TCR beta chain originates from a study of blood T cells in healthy people across ages. Germline trimming cut 2 bases from V and 2 bases from J; bases unmatched to any gene: 5. The CDR3 runs 14 residues. Germline assignment: CDR1 DFQATT and CDR2 SNEGSKA (reference sequence). A remark on this clonotype: Its antigen is still unknown.

PBMCs numbering at least 6.5 million were isolated per sample. Through a sample-barcoded 5' primer and a J-beta primer mix, a second PCR was run for roughly 7 to 11 cycles. TCRdb redid the calling of the 5' RACE reads with MiXCR, one entry per CDR3 protein. There are 650,000 to 950,000 distinct CDR3 sequences in the sample; around 43% occur only once, and about 21% lies in the top ten. Study-wide findings and caveats: Diversity of TCR beta per million T cells declined in a roughly linear way with age.

The TCR originated in a man aged 60 to 75 in good health. This chain joins TRBV20-1 and TRBJ2-7, with TRBD1 matching 8 bases. Sequencing was performed on blood. CDR3: CSARHRDRPYEQYF. For the CDR3, the DNA is TGCAGTGCTAGACACCGGGACAGGCCCTACGAGCAGTACTTC.